Below are 21 T cell receptor beta chains sequenced from a single sample in a study of PD-1 blockade in mismatch repair-deficient tumors. Method: immunoSEQ multiplex PCR; TCRdb's copy keeps in-frame clones and lacks some. The sample records 15,000 to 20,000 clones, roughly 84% being singletons. Here the sequenced sample was PBMCs, taken roughly 23 weeks after starting pembrolizumab. The receptors here all came from an adult with mismatch repair-deficient cancer.

CDR3 nucleotides: TGTGCCAGCAGTACAGGGACAGGGGCAACATGGAACTATGGCTACACCTTC. This translates into CASSTGTGATWNYGYTF. The chain couples TRBV28 to TRBJ1-2; TRBD1 matches 10 bases. The V gene end was trimmed by 5 bases and the J gene end by 2 bases; junction bases not matched to a gene: 11. This CDR3 has 17 residues. Germline CDR1 MDHEN, CDR2 SYDVKM.

The chain links TRBV9 to TRBJ1-3; TRBD1 agrees at 8 bases. This CDR3 spans 18 amino acids. J lost 2 bases, V lost 1 base, and 11 bases had no gene match. Per germline, CDR1 SGDLS and CDR2 YYNGEE. CDR3 amino acids: CASSVPRDRGQTGNTIYF. CDR3 DNA: TGTGCCAGCAGCGTACCCAGAGACAGGGGACAAACTGGAAACACCATATATTTT.

The chain joins TRBV30 to TRBJ1-1; D is ambiguous. V was clipped by 0 bases and J by 3 bases, with 8 bases between them. Germline CDR1 reads GTSNPN; CDR2 reads SVGIG (reference sequence). The CDR3 contains 13 residues. The CDR3 DNA reads TGTGCCTGGAGTGTACTGAGGGACACTGAAGCTTTCTTT. It translates to CAWSVLRDTEAFF. The full variable domain, completed using reference TRBV30 and TRBJ1-1, is SQTIHQWPATLVQPVGSPLSLECTVEGTSNPNLYWYRQAAGRGLQLLFYSVGIGQISSEVPQNLSASRPQDRQFILSSKKLLLSDSGFYLCAWSVLRDTEAFFGQGTRLTVV.

The CDR3 DNA reads as TGTGCCAGTGGGGACTCGAGATTAAGGTACAATGAGCAGTTCTTC. It translates to CASGDSRLRYNEQFF. The chain employs TRBV19 and TRBJ2-1; weak D call: TRBD2 (6 bases). Deletions cut 8 bases from V and 4 bases from J, with 18 bases between. This CDR3 has 15 amino acids. Germline CDR1 LNHDA, CDR2 SQIVND (reference sequence).

This clone has just one count. The chain combines TRBV2 with TRBJ2-1, with 13 bases that match TRBD2. V was pared by 7 bases and J by 7 bases, with 4 bases of the junction left unmatched. Germline lookup yields CDR1 SNHLY and CDR2 FYNNEI. This CDR3 region has 14 residues. CDR3 sequence reads: CASTTSGRGNEQFF. CDR3 sequence (DNA): TGTGCCAGCACTACTAGCGGGAGGGGGAATGAGCAGTTCTTC.

The chain links TRBV5-1 to TRBJ2-1, with 10 nucleotides matching TRBD2. Germline trimming cut 0 bases from V and 7 bases from J; bases unmatched to any gene: 1. This CDR3 is built from 14 residues. The germline V gene has CDR1 SGHRS and CDR2 YFSETQ. CDR3 coding DNA: TGCGCCAGCAGCTTGGTACTAGCGGGAAATGAGCAGTTCTTC. Its translation is CASSLVLAGNEQFF.

The chain has TRBV5-1 and TRBJ1-1; TRBD1 agrees at 10 bases. Germline V gives CDR1 SGHRS, CDR2 YFSETQ. V was pared by 4 bases and J by 1 base, with 10 bases of the junction left unmatched. The CDR3 is made up of 17 amino acids. DNA for the CDR3: TGCGCCAGCAGCACCGACAGGGGGCGCCGAGGGAACACTGAAGCTTTCTTT. Amino acids: CASSTDRGRRGNTEAFF. Together with reference TRBV5-1 and TRBJ1-1, the CDR3 gives the full variable domain: KAGVTQTPRYLIKTRGQQVTLSCSPISGHRSVSWYQQTPGQGLQFLFEYFSETQRNKGNFPGRFSGRQFSNSRSEMNVSTLELGDSALYLCASSTDRGRRGNTEAFFGQGTRLTVV.

The rearrangement uses TRBV2 and TRBJ2-5, with 8 bases that match TRBD1. The CDR3 runs to 14 residues. J gave up 4 bases and V 6 bases, and 7 bases lay outside the gene matches. Germline assignment: CDR1 SNHLY and CDR2 FYNNEI. CDR3 protein: CASRVTGGVETQYF. The CDR3 DNA follows: TGTGCCAGCAGGGTCACAGGGGGAGTAGAGACCCAGTACTTC.

The CDR3 spells CASSPFRGTHTDTQYF. CDR3 in DNA: TGTGCCAGCAGCCCTTTCCGCGGAACTCACACAGATACGCAGTATTTT. V and J are TRBV7-6 and TRBJ2-3; D is ambiguous. Trimming removed 5 bases from V and 2 bases from J, with 17 bases in between. The germline V gene has CDR1 SGHVS and CDR2 FNYEAQ. CDR3 length equals 16 residues.

V is TRBV2 and J is TRBJ2-5, with D possibly TRBD1 on 5 matching bases. Germline CDR1 SNHLY, CDR2 FYNNEI. V lost 2 bases and J lost 0, with 10 bases in between. The CDR3 has 15 amino acids. The CDR3 loop is CASSEQGDDQETQYF. The CDR3 bases are TGTGCCAGCAGTGAACAGGGCGATGACCAAGAGACCCAGTACTTC. Filled out from reference TRBV2 and TRBJ2-5, the complete variable domain reads EPEVTQTPSHQVTQMGQEVILRCVPISNHLYFYWYRQILGQKVEFLVSFYNNEISEKSEIFDDQFSVERPDGSNFTLKIRSTKLEDSAMYFCASSEQGDDQETQYFGPGTRLLVL.

The chain links TRBV30 to TRBJ2-7; 9 bases fit TRBD1. The germline CDR1 and CDR2 sequences are GTSNPN and SVGIG (reference sequence). The CDR3 loop spans 14 amino acids. V was clipped by 1 base and J by 5 bases; unmatched bases: 6. The CDR3 coding sequence is TGTGCCTGGAGTGGTCTGACAGGGGGGAACGAGCAGTACTTC. Amino acid sequence: CAWSGLTGGNEQYF.

The genes are TRBV11-1 and TRBJ1-5; TRBD1 might be the D (5 bases). CDR3 length: 15 residues. V lost 1 base, J lost 5 bases, and 12 bases lay in between. Germline CDR1 is SGHAT and CDR2 is FQDESV (reference sequence). Here the CDR3 reads CASSLGAGMDQPQHF. The CDR3 DNA reads TGTGCCAGCAGCTTAGGGGCAGGGATGGATCAGCCCCAGCATTTT.

The chain has TRBV11-3 and TRBJ2-1, with TRBD2 matching 15 bases. Germline V lookup: CDR1 SGHNT, CDR2 YENEEA. This CDR3 is 15 amino acids long. The V segment lost 7 bases and the J segment 7 bases; nucleotides outside the gene matches: 5. The CDR3 spells CASTLGLAGGNEQFF. CDR3 nucleotide sequence: TGTGCCAGCACCCTTGGACTAGCGGGAGGGAATGAGCAGTTCTTC.

This clone has only one observation. The chain couples TRBV27 to TRBJ2-2, with D tentatively TRBD1 (6 bases). V shed 7 bases and J shed 6 bases, with 21 bases lying between them. CDR1 and CDR2 (germline): MNHEY, SMNVEV (reference sequence). The CDR3 has 16 amino acids. The CDR3 nucleotides are TGTGCCAGCAAGTTGGTCAGGGGTCACAGGGCCGGGGAGCTGTTTTTT. The encoded protein is CASKLVRGHRAGELFF.

V and J are TRBV19 and TRBJ1-5; a weak D match, TRBD1 (5 bases). This CDR3 spans 14 amino acids. Germline V gene lookup returns CDR1 LNHDA and CDR2 SQIVND (reference sequence). V was shortened by 8 bases and J by 0 bases, with 11 bases between the two germline ends. DNA for the CDR3: TGTGCCAGTTATACAGGTGATAGCAATCAGCCCCAGCATTTT. Amino acids: CASYTGDSNQPQHF.

The V and J genes are TRBV11-2 and TRBJ2-7; a weak D match, TRBD1 (5 bases). From germline, CDR1 is SGHAT and CDR2 FQNNGV. V was pared by 1 base and J by 3 bases, with 10 bases between. CDR3 length equals 14 residues. CDR3 DNA: TGTGCCAGCAGCTTAGTTCAGGGCGTCTACGAGCAGTACTTC. Encoded protein: CASSLVQGVYEQYF. The variable domain in full, completed from reference TRBV11-2 and TRBJ2-7, reads EAGVAQSPRYKIIEKRQSVAFWCNPISGHATLYWYQQILGQGPKLLIQFQNNGVVDDSQLPKDRFSAERLKGVDSTLKIQPAKLEDSAVYLCASSLVQGVYEQYFGPGTRLTVT.

The rearrangement uses TRBV11-2 and TRBJ1-2; the D is unclear. The length of the CDR3 is 16 residues. Germline loops: CDR1 SGHAT, CDR2 FQNNGV. V lost 5 bases to trimming and J lost 4 bases, with 20 bases between them. CDR3 coding DNA: TGTGCCAGCAGCCCCTTGCGGAGGCTTGTCCGCTATGGCTACACCTTC. Encoded protein: CASSPLRRLVRYGYTF. The complete variable domain, with remaining parts taken from reference TRBV11-2 and TRBJ1-2, reads EAGVAQSPRYKIIEKRQSVAFWCNPISGHATLYWYQQILGQGPKLLIQFQNNGVVDDSQLPKDRFSAERLKGVDSTLKIQPAKLEDSAVYLCASSPLRRLVRYGYTFGSGTRLTVV.

The CDR3 region has the DNA TGTGCCAGCAACTCCGGGACAGGGTATGGCTACACCTTC. Translated: CASNSGTGYGYTF. The V call is TRBV14, the J call TRBJ1-2; TRBD1 matches 9 bases. This CDR3 is 13 amino acids long. Germline loops: CDR1 SGHDN, CDR2 FVKESK. Unmatched junction bases numbered 5, after V lost 7 bases and J lost 5 bases.

The rearrangement uses TRBV15 and TRBJ1-2; no firm D call. V lost 0 bases to trimming and J lost 7 bases, with 9 bases between them. CDR1 LNHNV and CDR2 YYDKDF come from the germline V gene (reference sequence). The CDR3 loop spans 13 amino acids. CDR3 in amino acids: CATSRDRGSGYTF. As DNA, the CDR3 is TGTGCCACCAGCAGAGATCGGGGTAGTGGCTACACCTTC.

J is TRBJ2-1 and V is TRBV9, with D maybe TRBD2 (7 bases). V lost 2 bases, J lost 7 bases, and 13 bases lay in between. CDR1 SGDLS and CDR2 YYNGEE come from the germline V gene. CDR3 length equals 14 residues. CDR3 in amino acids: CASSVGGLRNEQFF. The DNA of the CDR3 is TGTGCCAGCAGCGTGGGGGGGCTAAGAAATGAGCAGTTCTTC.

There are a few counts of this clone. The V call is TRBV10-1, the J call TRBJ2-7, with 9 bases identical to TRBD2. This CDR3 is 14 amino acids long. Germline CDR1 is WNHNN and CDR2 is SYGVQD (reference sequence). After removal of 8 bases from V and 2 bases from J, the junction contained 7 bases not matched to a gene. The CDR3 region has the DNA TGCGCCAGCGGGGCTAGCGGGAACCCCTACGAGCAGTACTTC. As protein: CASGASGNPYEQYF.